Shown below are 21 T cell receptor beta chains from a single sample sequenced in a study of response to subunit inactivated influenza vaccine. TCRdb re-called the RT-PCR reads with MiXCR, one entry per CDR3 protein. The sample contains about 190,000 distinct CDR3 sequences, about 15% of which appear only once. The input for sequencing was CD8+ T cells sorted from PBMCs, taken about 5 days after vaccination. These TCRs come from a man aged 50 to 60 who received an inactivated influenza vaccine.

V gene TRBV28 combines with J gene TRBJ2-6; no definite D call. In germline, CDR1 is MDHEN, CDR2 SYDVKM. V shed 6 bases and J shed 0 bases, with 9 bases lying between them. The CDR3 consists of 15 residues. The CDR3 region is CASRNEPSGANVLTF. CDR3 DNA: TGTGCCAGCAGAAACGAACCCTCTGGGGCCAACGTCCTGACTTTC.

This clonotype was detected a few times. The rearrangement links TRBV28 to TRBJ2-5; TRBD2 agrees at 7 bases. V shed 4 bases and J 6 bases; nucleotides not matched to a gene: 8. This CDR3 is built from 14 residues. Germline CDR1 reads MDHEN; CDR2 reads SYDVKM. The CDR3 protein is CASSYSGTKKTQYF. CDR3 coding DNA: TGTGCCAGCAGTTACTCCGGGACTAAAAAGACCCAGTACTTC.

The V call is TRBV6-2 or TRBV6-3, the J call TRBJ2-7; 12 bases match TRBD2. Looked up from germline, CDR1 is MNHEY and CDR2 is SVGEGT. V lost 2 bases and J lost 4; bases outside the gene matches: 3. This CDR3 region has 15 residues. The chain's CDR3 is CASSYGGTSGYEQYF. The CDR3 nucleotides read TGTGCCAGCAGTTACGGGGGGACTAGCGGGTACGAGCAGTACTTC.

This CDR3 reads CATSDVRGGGETGELFF. The CDR3 DNA sequence: TGTGCCACCAGTGATGTGCGGGGGGGCGGAGAAACCGGGGAGCTGTTTTTT. The rearrangement uses TRBV24-1 and TRBJ2-2, with 9 bases lining up with TRBD2. The CDR3 consists of 17 residues. Germline V gene sequence: CDR1 KGHDR, CDR2 SFDVKD. V lost 3 bases to trimming and J lost 5 bases; unmatched junction nucleotides: 9.

The chain employs TRBV6-2 or TRBV6-3 and TRBJ2-1; D remains unclear. CDR3 length: 13 residues. Looked up from germline, CDR1 is MNHEY and CDR2 is SVGEGT. The V end lost 3 bases, the J end lost 8 bases, and 11 bases lay between the germline ends. The chain's CDR3 is CASSYLVIDEQFF. CDR3 DNA sequence: TGTGCCAGCAGTTATCTGGTGATTGATGAGCAGTTCTTC.

At least ten counts were recorded for this clonotype. The chain couples TRBV4-3 to TRBJ1-2, with TRBD1 matching 12 bases. Germline V CDR1 and CDR2: LGHNA, YSLEER. This CDR3 is built from 14 residues. V was pared by 2 bases and J by 8 bases, with 3 bases of the junction left unmatched. CDR3 amino acids: CASSQLGTGGGYTF. The CDR3 DNA sequence: TGCGCCAGCAGCCAACTCGGGACAGGGGGCGGCTACACCTTC.

The V gene is TRBV28, the J gene TRBJ2-2, with D perhaps assigned TRBD1 or TRBD2 (5 bases each). Trimming cost V 7 bases and J 5 bases, with 20 bases left between them. The CDR3 spans 16 residues. The germline V gene has CDR1 MDHEN and CDR2 SYDVKM. The CDR3 DNA is TGTGCCAGCACCCCCCAGGGACGAGTGATAACCGGGGAGCTGTTTTTT. Translated: CASTPQGRVITGELFF. Supplemented by reference TRBV28 and TRBJ2-2, the full variable domain reads DVKVTQSSRYLVKRTGEKVFLECVQDMDHENMFWYRQDPGLGLRLIYFSYDVKMKEKGDIPEGYSVSREKKERFSLILESASTNQTSMYLCASTPQGRVITGELFFGEGSRLTVL.

This clonotype is categorized as medium-sized. CDR3 in amino acids: CASSLGGVEQFF. Here the CDR3 DNA reads TGTGCCAGCAGCTTAGGCGGTGTAGAGCAGTTCTTC. This rearrangement joins TRBV11-2 to TRBJ2-1; D is undetermined. Trimming removed 1 base at V and 10 bases at J, with 8 bases between. CDR1 and CDR2 from the germline V gene are SGHAT and FQNNGV. The CDR3 is 12 amino acids.

V usage is TRBV28 and J usage is TRBJ1-5; 7 nucleotides match TRBD1. This CDR3 is built from 17 residues. Trimming cost V 4 bases and J 3 bases; bases outside gene matches: 12. CDR1 MDHEN and CDR2 SYDVKM come from the germline V gene. The DNA for the CDR3 is TGTGCCAGCAGTTCACCAATGCGGGACAGACTCAATCAGCCCCAGCATTTT. Translation gives CASSSPMRDRLNQPQHF. The variable domain in full, with the rest retrieved from reference TRBV28 and TRBJ1-5, is DVKVTQSSRYLVKRTGEKVFLECVQDMDHENMFWYRQDPGLGLRLIYFSYDVKMKEKGDIPEGYSVSREKKERFSLILESASTNQTSMYLCASSSPMRDRLNQPQHFGDGTRLSIL.

This chain links TRBV4-1 with TRBJ1-2, with D tentatively TRBD1 (5 bases). Trimming cost V 3 bases and J 4 bases, with 9 bases left between them. Germline V CDR1 and CDR2: MGHRA, YSYEKL. This CDR3 contains 13 residues. The CDR3, as DNA: TGCGCCAGCAGCCAGGGGCGGATCTATGGCTACACCTTC. Residues: CASSQGRIYGYTF.

This clonotype was seen only a few times. The rearrangement uses TRBV6-2 or TRBV6-3 and TRBJ2-1; no definite D call. This CDR3 region has 18 residues. V was trimmed by 6 bases and J by 0 bases, leaving 21 bases between them. From germline, CDR1 is MNHEY and CDR2 SVGEGT. The CDR3 DNA reads as TGTGCCAGCAGCGTACTATTAGGTACTTCGAGCTCCTACAATGAGCAGTTCTTC. Protein product: CASSVLLGTSSSYNEQFF.

The table lists this clonotype with many counts. J is TRBJ2-1 and V is TRBV15, with D possibly being TRBD2 (6 bases). The V gene's germline CDR1 is LNHNV and CDR2 YYDKDF (reference sequence). The germline V and J ends were trimmed by 0 bases and 6 bases, with 18 bases remaining between them. The CDR3 has 17 amino acids. This chain's CDR3 is CATSRDRVRDETNEQFF. The CDR3 DNA is TGTGCCACCAGCAGAGATAGAGTGCGGGATGAGACCAATGAGCAGTTCTTC.

This clonotype came up a few times. V and J are TRBV28 and TRBJ2-3; D is possibly TRBD2 (6 bases). Between the trimmed V and J ends, which lost 5 bases and 0 bases, there was a span of 18 bases. This CDR3 contains 17 residues. CDR1 and CDR2 (germline): MDHEN, SYDVKM. CDR3 protein: CASSQVTAGLSTDTQYF. The CDR3 coding sequence is TGTGCCAGCAGTCAGGTAACAGCGGGCCTTAGCACAGATACGCAGTATTTT.

V usage is TRBV12-3 or TRBV12-4 and J usage is TRBJ2-7, with D perhaps given as TRBD1 or TRBD2 (6 bases each). Trimming stripped 1 base from V and 6 bases from J, with 13 bases between. The CDR3 runs to 14 residues. The CDR3 DNA reads as TGTGCCAGCAGTTTAGGGGGAAGGGGGGTCGAGCAGTACTTC. The encoded protein is CASSLGGRGVEQYF.

Many counts were recorded for this clonotype. The chain uses TRBV6-6 and TRBJ2-1; D perhaps matches TRBD2 (6 bases). Per germline, CDR1 MNHNY and CDR2 SVGAGI (reference sequence). V was cut by 6 bases and J by 9 bases, with 6 bases left in between. This CDR3 region has 10 residues. The CDR3 coding sequence is TGTGCCAGCAGGGGGGGTGAGCAGTTCTTC. Translating it yields CASRGGEQFF.

The chain links TRBV27 to TRBJ1-5; TRBD1 is a possible D gene (6 bases). From germline, CDR1 is MNHEY and CDR2 SMNVEV (reference sequence). This CDR3 spans 15 amino acids. Trimming stripped 0 bases from V and 1 base from J, with 7 bases between. CDR3: CASSLSRGSNQPQHF. The CDR3 DNA reads as TGTGCCAGCAGTTTATCAAGGGGGAGCAATCAGCCCCAGCATTTT.

The V gene is TRBV12-3 or TRBV12-4, the J gene TRBJ2-7, with a possible D match to TRBD1 (6 bases). Trimming cost V 2 bases and J 3 bases, with 14 bases left between them. The CDR3 is 15 amino acids. The CDR3 region has the DNA TGTGCCAGCAGTTTATGGCAGGGGTCGGACTACGAGCAGTACTTC. This translates into CASSLWQGSDYEQYF.

The chain uses TRBV20-1 and TRBJ2-3; 9 positions match TRBD2. Germline V gene data show CDR1 as DFQATT and CDR2 as SNEGSKA (reference sequence). The V segment lost 3 bases and the J segment 9 bases; nucleotides outside the gene matches: 4. The CDR3 contains 12 residues. The CDR3 DNA is TGCAGTGCTAGTATGCTAGCGGGAACGCAGTATTTT. It yields the protein CSASMLAGTQYF.

In its sample, this clonotype was seen a few times. The chain is built from TRBV7-2 and TRBJ2-7; 9 nucleotides align to TRBD2. V shed 1 base and J 2 bases; nucleotides not matched to a gene: 3. The CDR3 covers 15 residues. CDR1 and CDR2 from the germline V gene are SGHTA and FQGNSA. The CDR3 here is CASSLGTSVPYEQYF. In DNA form, the CDR3 reads TGTGCCAGCAGCTTAGGGACTAGCGTTCCCTACGAGCAGTACTTC.

The rearrangement uses TRBV7-9 and TRBJ2-7; no clear D gene. With 8 bases removed from V and 0 bases from J, the gap between germline ends came to 8 bases. This CDR3 is built from 12 residues. Germline CDR1 SEHNR, CDR2 FQNEAQ (reference sequence). The DNA for the CDR3 is TGTGCCAGCGGCCAGGTCTCCTACGAGCAGTACTTC. Translation gives CASGQVSYEQYF.

A few counts support this clonotype. This chain joins TRBV11-2 and TRBJ2-1; 10 nucleotides align to TRBD2. V lost 1 base, J lost 4 bases, and 7 bases stayed unmatched. The length of the CDR3 is 17 residues. Germline values: CDR1 SGHAT, CDR2 FQNNGV. This CDR3 reads CASSLVILAGEYNEQFF. Written as DNA, the CDR3 is TGTGCCAGCAGCTTAGTTATCCTAGCGGGGGAGTACAATGAGCAGTTCTTC. The full variable domain, in which reference TRBV11-2 and TRBJ2-1 provide the parts outside the CDR3, is EAGVAQSPRYKIIEKRQSVAFWCNPISGHATLYWYQQILGQGPKLLIQFQNNGVVDDSQLPKDRFSAERLKGVDSTLKIQPAKLEDSAVYLCASSLVILAGEYNEQFFGPGTRLTVL.